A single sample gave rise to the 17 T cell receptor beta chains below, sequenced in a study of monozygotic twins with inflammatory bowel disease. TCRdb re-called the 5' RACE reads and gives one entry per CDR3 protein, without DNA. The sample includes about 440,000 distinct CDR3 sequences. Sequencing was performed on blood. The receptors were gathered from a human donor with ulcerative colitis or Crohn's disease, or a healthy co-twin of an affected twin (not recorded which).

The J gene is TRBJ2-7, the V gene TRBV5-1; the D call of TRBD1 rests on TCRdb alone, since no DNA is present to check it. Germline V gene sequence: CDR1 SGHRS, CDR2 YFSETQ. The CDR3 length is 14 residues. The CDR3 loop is CASKRQGVSDEQYF.

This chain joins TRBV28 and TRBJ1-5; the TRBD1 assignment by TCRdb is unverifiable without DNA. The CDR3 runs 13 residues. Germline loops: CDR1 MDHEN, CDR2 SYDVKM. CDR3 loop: CASRADREQPQHF. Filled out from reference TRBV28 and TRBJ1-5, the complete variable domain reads DVKVTQSSRYLVKRTGEKVFLECVQDMDHENMFWYRQDPGLGLRLIYFSYDVKMKEKGDIPEGYSVSREKKERFSLILESASTNQTSMYLCASRADREQPQHFGDGTRLSIL.

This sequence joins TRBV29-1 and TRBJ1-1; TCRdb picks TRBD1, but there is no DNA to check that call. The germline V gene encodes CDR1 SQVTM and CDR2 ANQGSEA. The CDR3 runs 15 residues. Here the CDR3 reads CSVDNPGSRPTEAFF.

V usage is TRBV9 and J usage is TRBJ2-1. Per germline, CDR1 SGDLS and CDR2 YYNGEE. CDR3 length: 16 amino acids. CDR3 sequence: CASSVGRGSSYNEQFF.

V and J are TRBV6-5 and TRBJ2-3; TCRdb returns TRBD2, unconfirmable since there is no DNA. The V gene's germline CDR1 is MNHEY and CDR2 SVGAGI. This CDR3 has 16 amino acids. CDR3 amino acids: CASTYSEREVADTQYF.

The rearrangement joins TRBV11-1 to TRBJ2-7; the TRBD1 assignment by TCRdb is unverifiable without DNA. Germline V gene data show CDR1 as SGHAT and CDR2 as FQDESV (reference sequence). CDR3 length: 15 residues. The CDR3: CASSPRGGGAIEQYF.

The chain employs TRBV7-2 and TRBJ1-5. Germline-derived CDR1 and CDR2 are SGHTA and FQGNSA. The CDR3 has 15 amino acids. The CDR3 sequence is CASSQGGLGNQPQHF.

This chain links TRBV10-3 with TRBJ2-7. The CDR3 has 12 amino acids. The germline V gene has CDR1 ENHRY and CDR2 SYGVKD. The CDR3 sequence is CAISEGAYEQYF.

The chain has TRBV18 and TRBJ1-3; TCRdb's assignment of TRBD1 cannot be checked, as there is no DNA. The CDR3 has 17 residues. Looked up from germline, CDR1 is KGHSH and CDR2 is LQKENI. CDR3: CASSPPGGRTSGNTIYF.

The chain's CDR3 is CASSYRGLPTDTQYF. This chain uses TRBV6-2 or TRBV6-3 with TRBJ2-3; with no DNA, the TCRdb D assignment of TRBD2 cannot be verified. The CDR3 sequence is 15 residues long. Germline-derived CDR1 and CDR2 are MNHEY and SVGEGT.

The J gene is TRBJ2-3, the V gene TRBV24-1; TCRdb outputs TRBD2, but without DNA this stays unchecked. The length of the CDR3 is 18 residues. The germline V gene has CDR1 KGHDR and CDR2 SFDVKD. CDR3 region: CATSDLKQRSGSTDTQYF.

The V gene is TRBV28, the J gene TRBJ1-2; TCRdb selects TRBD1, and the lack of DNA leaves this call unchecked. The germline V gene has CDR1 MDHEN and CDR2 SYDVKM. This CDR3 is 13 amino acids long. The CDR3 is CASSLQGAGGYTF.

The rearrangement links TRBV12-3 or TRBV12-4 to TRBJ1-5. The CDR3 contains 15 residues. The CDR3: CASSKQGGENQPQHF.

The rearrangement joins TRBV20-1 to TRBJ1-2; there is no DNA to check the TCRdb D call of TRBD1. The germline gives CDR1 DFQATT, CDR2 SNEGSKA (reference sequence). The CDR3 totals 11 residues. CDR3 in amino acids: CSLDPGYGYTF.

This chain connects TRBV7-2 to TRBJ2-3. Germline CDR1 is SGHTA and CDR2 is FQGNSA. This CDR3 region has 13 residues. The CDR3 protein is CASSLEPADTQYF.

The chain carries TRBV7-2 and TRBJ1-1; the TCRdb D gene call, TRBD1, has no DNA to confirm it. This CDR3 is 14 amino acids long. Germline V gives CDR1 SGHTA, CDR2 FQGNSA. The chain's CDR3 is CASSLLIRELGAFF.

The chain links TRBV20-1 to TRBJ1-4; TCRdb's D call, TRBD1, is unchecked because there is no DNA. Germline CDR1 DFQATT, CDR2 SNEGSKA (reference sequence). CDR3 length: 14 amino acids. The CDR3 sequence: CSARPPGVSEKLFF.